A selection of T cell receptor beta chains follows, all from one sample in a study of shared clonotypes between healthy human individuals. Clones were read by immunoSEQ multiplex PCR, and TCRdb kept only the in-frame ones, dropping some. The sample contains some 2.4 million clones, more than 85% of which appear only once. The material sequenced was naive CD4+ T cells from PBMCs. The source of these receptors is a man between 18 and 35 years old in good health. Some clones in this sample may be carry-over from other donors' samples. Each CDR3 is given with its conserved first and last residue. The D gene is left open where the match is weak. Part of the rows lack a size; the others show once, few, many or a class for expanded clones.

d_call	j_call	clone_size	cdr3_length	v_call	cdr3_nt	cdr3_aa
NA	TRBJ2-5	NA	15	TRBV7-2	TGTGCCAGCAGCCGTAACCTAGCGTCTCAAGAGACCCAGTACTTC	CASSRNLASQETQYF
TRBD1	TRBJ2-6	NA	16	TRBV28	TGTGCCAGCAGGCGGACAGGGCTCTCTGGGGCCAACGTCCTGACTTTC	CASRRTGLSGANVLTF
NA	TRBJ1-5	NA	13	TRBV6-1	TGTGCCAGCAGCGGGGGGACTAATCAGCCCCAGCATTTT	CASSGGTNQPQHF
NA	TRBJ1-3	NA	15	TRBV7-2	TGTGCCAGCAGCTTAGCTTGGATGTCTGGAAACACCATATATTTT	CASSLAWMSGNTIYF
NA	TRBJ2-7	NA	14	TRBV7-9	TGTGCCAGCAGCTCACCGGGAACCGGCTACGAGCAGTACTTC	CASSSPGTGYEQYF
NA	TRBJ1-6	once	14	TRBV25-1	TGTGCCAGCAGTCAGGCGGGAGGGACTTCACCCCTCCACTTT	CASSQAGGTSPLHF
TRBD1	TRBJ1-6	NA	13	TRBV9	TGTGCCAGCAGCGCAAACAGGGGTTCACCCCTCCACTTT	CASSANRGSPLHF
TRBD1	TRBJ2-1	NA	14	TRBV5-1	TGCGCCAGCAGACAAGGGGGCGCCTTAAATGAGCAGTTCTTC	CASRQGGALNEQFF
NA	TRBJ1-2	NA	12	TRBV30	TGTGCCTGGAGTGTGAGAGGGAGCGGCTACACCTTC	CAWSVRGSGYTF
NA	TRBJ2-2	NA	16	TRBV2	TGTGCCAGCAGTGATTGGGGGGCTGCCTACACCGGGGAGCTGTTTTTT	CASSDWGAAYTGELFF
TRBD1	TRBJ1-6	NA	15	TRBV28	TGTGCCAGCAGCCTTATGGGACAGCTTTATTCACCCCTCCACTTT	CASSLMGQLYSPLHF
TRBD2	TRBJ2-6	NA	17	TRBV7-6	TGTGCCAGCAGCCCACTGGGTATAGCGGGAGGGCCTCACGTCCTGACTTTC	CASSPLGIAGGPHVLTF
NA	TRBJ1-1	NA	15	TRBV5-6	TGTGCCAGCAGCTTGGTCCGGGGGCATAACACTGAAGCTTTCTTT	CASSLVRGHNTEAFF
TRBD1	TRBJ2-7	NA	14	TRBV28	TGTGCCTGTACCCGACAGGGGAGTAACTACGAGCAGTACTTC	CACTRQGSNYEQYF
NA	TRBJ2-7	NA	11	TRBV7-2	TGTGCCAGCAGCTTTTACTACGAGCAGTACTTC	CASSFYYEQYF
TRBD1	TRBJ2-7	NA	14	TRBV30	TGTGCCTCCAACCAAGACAGGGACCCCTACGAGCAGTACTTC	CASNQDRDPYEQYF
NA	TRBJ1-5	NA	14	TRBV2	TGTGCCAGCAGCCTAGCAGGGGGCAATCAGCCCCAGCATTTT	CASSLAGGNQPQHF
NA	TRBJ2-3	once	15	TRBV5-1	TGCGCCAGCAGCACCCCACAGGGATTGACAGATACGCAGTATTTT	CASSTPQGLTDTQYF
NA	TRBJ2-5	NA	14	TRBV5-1	TGCGCCAGCAGCTTGTTGAGCAGCCAAGAGACCCAGTACTTC	CASSLLSSQETQYF
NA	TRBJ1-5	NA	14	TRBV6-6	TGTGCCAGCAGTGACGTTTTTAGCAATCAGCCCCAGCATTTT	CASSDVFSNQPQHF
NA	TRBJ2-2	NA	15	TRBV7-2	TGTGCCAGCAGCTTAGAAAGGTGGAACACCGGGGAGCTGTTTTTT	CASSLERWNTGELFF
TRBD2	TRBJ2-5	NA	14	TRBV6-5	TGTGCCAGCAGTCGGACTAGCTTTCAAGAGACCCAGTACTTC	CASSRTSFQETQYF
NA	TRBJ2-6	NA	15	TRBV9	TGTGCCAGCAGCGTACAGGGGTCTGGGGCCAACGTCCTGACTTTC	CASSVQGSGANVLTF
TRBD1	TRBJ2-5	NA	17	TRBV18	TGTGCCAGCTCCCCCCGCTTCCCACAGGGGGGCGGAGAGACCCAGTACTTC	CASSPRFPQGGGETQYF
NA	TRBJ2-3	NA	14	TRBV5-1	TGCGCCAGCAGCCCGGAAGGGGGGGGAGATACGCAGTATTTT	CASSPEGGGDTQYF
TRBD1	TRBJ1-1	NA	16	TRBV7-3	TGTGCCAGCAGCCATGGGTCGGGACAGAAGAACACTGAAGCTTTCTTT	CASSHGSGQKNTEAFF
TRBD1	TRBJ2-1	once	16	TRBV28	TGTGCCAGCAGTCCACGGACAGGGTCTAAGAAGGATGAGCAGTTCTTC	CASSPRTGSKKDEQFF
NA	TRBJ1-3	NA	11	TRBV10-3	TGTGCCACCTCCGGGGGAAACACCATATATTTT	CATSGGNTIYF
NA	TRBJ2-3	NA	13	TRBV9	TGTGCCAGCAGCGTAGAGAGATCAGATACGCAGTATTTT	CASSVERSDTQYF
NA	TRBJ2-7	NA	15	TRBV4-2	TGTGCCAGCAGCCAAGAGTACAGCTTAACCTACGAGCAGTACTTC	CASSQEYSLTYEQYF
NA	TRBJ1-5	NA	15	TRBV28	TGTGCCAGCAGTCCCGCCGGGGGCTGGAATCAGCCCCAGCATTTT	CASSPAGGWNQPQHF